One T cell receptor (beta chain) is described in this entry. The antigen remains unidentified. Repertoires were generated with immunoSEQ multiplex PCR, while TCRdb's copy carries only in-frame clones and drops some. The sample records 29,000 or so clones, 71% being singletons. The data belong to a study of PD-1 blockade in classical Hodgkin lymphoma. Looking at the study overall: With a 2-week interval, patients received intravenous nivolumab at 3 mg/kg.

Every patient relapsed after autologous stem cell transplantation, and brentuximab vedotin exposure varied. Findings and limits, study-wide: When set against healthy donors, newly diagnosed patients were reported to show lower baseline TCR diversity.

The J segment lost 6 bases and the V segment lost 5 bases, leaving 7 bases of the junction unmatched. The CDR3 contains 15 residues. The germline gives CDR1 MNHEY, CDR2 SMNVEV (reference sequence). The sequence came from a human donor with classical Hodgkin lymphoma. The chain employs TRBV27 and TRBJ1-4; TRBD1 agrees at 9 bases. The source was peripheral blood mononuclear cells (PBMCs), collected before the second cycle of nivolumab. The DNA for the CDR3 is TGTGCCAGCAGTCCCTCCGGGACAGGGTATGAAAAACTGTTTTTT. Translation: CASSPSGTGYEKLFF.